This TCR beta chain comes out of a study of naive and memory T cell subsets. The CDR3 runs 16 residues. The germline V gene has CDR1 SGDLS and CDR2 YYNGEE. Trimming cost V 2 bases and J 1 base; bases outside gene matches: 6. This clonotype was picked up many times. Two oligonucleotides, mixed equimolar, formed the beta constant-region primer covering TRBC1 and TRBC2. Ligated cDNA was amplified by four rounds of PCR with nested alpha and beta constant-region primers and SP2. TCRdb re-derived calls from the UMI-ligation and nested PCR reads in MiXCR, one entry per CDR3 protein. The table records 80,000 or so distinct CDR3 sequences, about 10% of them present only once.

This chain links TRBV9 with TRBJ2-3, with 8 bases identical to TRBD2. This sequence originates from a human donor in good health. Source material: naive CD8+ T cells from blood. The CDR3 DNA is TGTGCCAGCAGCGTTTGGAGCGGGGGAGGCACAGATACGCAGTATTTT. This translates into CASSVWSGGGTDTQYF.